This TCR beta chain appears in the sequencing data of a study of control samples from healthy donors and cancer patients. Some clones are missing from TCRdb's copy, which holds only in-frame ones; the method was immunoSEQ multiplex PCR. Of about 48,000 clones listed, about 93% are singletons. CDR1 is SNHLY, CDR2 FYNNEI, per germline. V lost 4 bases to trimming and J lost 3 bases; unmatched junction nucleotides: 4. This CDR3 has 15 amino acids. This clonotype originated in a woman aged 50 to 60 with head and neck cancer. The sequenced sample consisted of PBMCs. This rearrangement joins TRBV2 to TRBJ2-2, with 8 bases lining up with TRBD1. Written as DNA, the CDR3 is TGTGCCAGCAGTGCAGGACAGGGATACACCGGGGAGCTGTTTTTT. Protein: CASSAGQGYTGELFF.